This TCR beta chain was obtained from a study of cytomegalovirus exposure and HLA in healthy donors (TCRdb year 2017). Concerning the study at large: According to an earlier analysis of a few hundred of the donors, 150 million to 200 million T cells yielded approximately 120 million unique TCR beta sequences and about 280 Gb of sequence data. A later analysis re-examined previously published TCR beta repertoires from more than 650 donors and added high-resolution HLA genotyping to investigate patterns of TCR occurrence. Across 398 genotyped donors of the cohort, an average of roughly 250,000 unique TCR beta nucleotide sequences per donor were sequenced, and roughly 20% of those sequences were non-productive. All discovery cohort repertoires had been generated on a single sequencing platform. Of the roughly 430 genotyped donors, roughly 85% fell in the genetic ancestry cluster associated with self-reported Caucasian donors. In addition to the first cohort of about 650 subjects, a separate validation cohort of about 120 different subjects was used. About five DR-DQ haplotypes were handled as single units for association and clustering, since linkage in the cohort was strong. A later genetic analysis took genome-wide SNP genotypes for about 65% of the 666 donors and used that subset as a discovery cohort. High-throughput TCR immunosequencing, statistical association of individual TCRs with disease status, and machine learning were combined to predict cytomegalovirus infection status. The aim of the study was to test whether cataloging public T cell receptors could identify signatures of past pathogen exposure. To decide whether each TCR beta V gene segment behaved as functional or pseudogenic, an earlier analysis of approximately 620 of the donors relied on high-throughput TCR beta sequencing. The T cell repertoires of under 700 subjects were profiled by immunosequencing and related to cytomegalovirus serostatus. Both class I and class II loci were covered by HLA typing, at four-digit resolution. Typing coverage differed by locus: A, B, C, DRB1 and DQB1 were typed in roughly 620-640 donors, DQA1 in roughly 500, DPA1 in some 570, and DPB1 in 450 to 490. Rather than using new phenotypic data, the later analysis identified candidate immune exposures from TCR beta sequences and from how often those sequences occurred across donors. Approximately 310 gigabases of sequencing data and tens of millions of unique TCR sequences were included in an early release covering about 700 HLA-typed donors. Alongside the repertoire data, information on donor age, sex, ethnicity and CMV serostatus was compiled. The study at large found these results: In a later genetic analysis, a missense DCLRE1C variant was associated with V-gene and J-gene trimming of TCR beta chains, and the association was replicated in an independent cohort. Across donors, most TCR sequences were observed very rarely, whereas some public TCRs were present in many individuals. The only immune exposure information available for the cohort was CMV serostatus. In a later analysis, TCR association rates were found to vary across HLA loci, with the most associated TCRs seen for DRB1 alleles and the fewest for HLA-C alleles. A later analysis associated about 16,000 TCR beta sequences with specific HLA alleles at a false discovery rate of 0.05. When HLA alleles, especially DR and DQ, strongly co-occurred, attributing TCR associations to individual alleles was difficult. A further reported finding was that TCR beta sequences accurately predicted the HLA-A and HLA-B alleles for most subjects in the first cohort. In a later analysis, most CMV-associated TCR beta chains were found to appear HLA-restricted, with HLA associations seemingly driven largely by CMV exposure. HLA typing was unavailable for some donors at each locus, so association tests used only the typed subset. A later genetic analysis reported fewer N-insertions in productive TCRs among donors in an Asian-associated ancestry cluster than the roughly 700-donor mean. The cohort was sequenced for TCR beta chains only, and without alpha or paired-chain data the features that could be detected were limited. The 87-base-pair reads could not distinguish some IMGT-functional V segments, including TRBV6-2 and TRBV6-3, so those segments were excluded. The study listed 150 to 200 TCR beta chains as associated with cytomegalovirus. According to a later analysis, parvovirus B19, influenza, CMV and Epstein-Barr virus appeared linked to several top co-occurrence clusters. In vitro tests confirmed that three of the cytomegalovirus-associated TCR beta chains recognize cytomegalovirus antigens. In a later analysis, HLA-associated TCR beta chains were found to be more clonally expanded and to have lower generation probabilities than equally common non-associated chains. In an earlier analysis of approximately 590 of the donors, most TCR beta V segments appeared in productive rearrangements about 90% or about 30% of the time, broadly matching IMGT annotations. Because counts were too low, about 15 rarely observed V segments, including chromosome 9 orphons, were left out of the earlier analysis of roughly 600 of the donors. Correlated functional status among segregating V segments might reflect linkage disequilibrium, but an unknown experimental factor could not be ruled out. The authors suggested that the approach could potentially be generalized to other disease states and immunological phenotypes. The classifier was reported to diagnose cytomegalovirus status with high specificity and sensitivity in both the original and validation cohorts. A cluster of highly shared sequence variants was judged likely to be a technical artifact of the sequencing pipeline. Presence/absence analyses assumed roughly uniform sequencing depth across donors, an assumption that may not hold.

As for this clone: No cognate antigen has been identified for it. It has no much larger one-base neighbor in the sample; base qualities were not kept.

Looking up the germline V gene (reference sequence) yields CDR1 SEHNR and CDR2 FQNEAQ. Including cysteine and phenylalanine, the CDR3 has 15 amino acids. Of all the DNA, just the CDR3 is kept, 45 bases in frame from base 1. Trimming at the junction amounts to 7 bases on V and 8 bases on J, and the germline ends lie 20 bases apart. The cohort was made up of 666 healthy bone marrow donors. At the time of sampling, all cohort members were nominally healthy, though unrecorded immune exposures were likely present. The donor tested CMV seropositive and was one of the 289 seropositive cohort members. A peripheral blood sample was provided by each donor, and peripheral blood mononuclear cells were used for TCR beta sequencing. Genomic DNA extraction from the blood cell samples was performed with the Qiagen DNeasy Blood Extraction Kit. The method behind the library was the immunoSEQ multiplex PCR assay. For the multiplex PCR, a mixture combining 60 forward primers for TCR Vbeta segments and 13 reverse primers for TCR Jbeta segments was used. The CDR3 region of rearranged TCR beta genes was amplified from genomic DNA with a multiplex PCR assay. The amplified TCR beta libraries were sequenced on the Illumina HiSeq System as 87-base-pair reads. Concerning the study's data processing: In a later analysis, some 80 million unique TCR beta chains were counted across the roughly 610 repertoires, and around 11 million of these chains were shared by at least two donors. Raw reads were error-corrected and collapsed into unique sequences with a nearest-neighbor algorithm that merged closely related sequences to remove PCR and sequencing errors. To assign V, D and J gene segments, CDR3 sequences were aligned to IMGT reference sequences. For a sequence to be retained, at least a six-nucleotide match to both a V gene segment and a J gene segment was required. Rearrangements were called productive when the CDR3 lacked stop codons and stayed in frame with V and J; all others were non-productive. CDR3 was defined according to IMGT convention as the region running from the second conserved V-encoded cysteine to the conserved J-encoded phenylalanine. Sequences without an unambiguous match to a single V gene segment were excluded from the earlier analysis of almost 600 of the donors. An earlier analysis of some 500 of the donors classified V segments as functional when productive rearrangements were above 56.7% and as segregating when the standard deviation between donors was above 5%. A statistical classification framework was developed to diagnose cytomegalovirus status using the catalog of TCR beta chain sequences. A later analysis assigned V and J genes by comparing TCR nucleotide sequences with IMGT/GENE-DB human TR gene sequences. The TCRdist pipeline was used in a later analysis to assign CDR3 sequences and most-parsimonious VDJ recombination scenarios. In a later analysis, each TCR beta chain was defined by its CDR3 amino acid sequence together with its V-gene family, and reads lacking a unique V-gene family were excluded. To address suspected cross-contamination and a sequencing artifact, a later analysis removed 592 highly shared, low-generation-probability nucleotide sequences. In a later analysis, a clonal expansion index for each public chain was calculated from normalized within-repertoire ranks of inferred template counts. In a later analysis, generation probabilities were computed using a VDJ recombination model fitted to out-of-frame rearrangements, and the results were checked against IGoR. Hypergeometric tests were used in a later analysis to score TCR-TCR, TCR-HLA and TCR-CMV co-occurrence, with a repertoire-size bias correction applied to the TCR pairs. In a later analysis, false discovery rates were estimated by permuting HLA or CMV assignments 20 times. In a later analysis, co-occurring TCRs were grouped with DBSCAN, and TCRdist sequence similarity was added when clustering was performed within HLA-allele-positive subsets. Repertoires with fewer than 30,000 or more than 120,000 public chains were left out of co-occurrence clustering, as were a handful of repertoires with anomalous nucleotide sharing. The table was pulled from immuneACCESS by TCRdb, which kept in-frame rearrangements only. Such tables lose some clones; where checked, under half of the loss comes from unresolved V genes, and the rest has no known cause. D and trimming come from the DNA, and the V and J calls and clone size come from that table. This sample gives about 170,000 clones in total; roughly four fifths of them show up just once. The ten largest clones capture around 5% of the sample.

Recombination linked TRBV7-9 to TRBJ1-4, with the D gene too uncertain to name. This sequence originates from a girl aged 10-17 years in good health and CMV-seropositive. Sequenced input: PBMCs. The nucleotide sequence reads TGTGCCAGCAAAGAGGAGGGCAGCCTAAGGGAAAAACTGTTTTTT. This codes for CASKEEGSLREKLFF.